The 19 T cell receptor beta chains given below trace back to one sample, sequenced in a study of T-cell memory formation after mild COVID-19. TCRdb passed the 5' RACE reads through MiXCR, listing each CDR3 protein once. The sample consists of about 320,000 distinct CDR3 sequences, 14% of them appearing once. Sequences were obtained from PBMCs or a T cell subset sorted from them (not recorded which). These receptors were collected from a man in his late teens or twenties who had mild COVID-19 (a few samples of this study predate the infection). Cell type and time point are not known.

The chain links TRBV7-2 to TRBJ2-7; 10 bases map to TRBD2. Germline V gene lookup returns CDR1 SGHTA and CDR2 FQGNSA. V trimming: 5 bases; J trimming: 0 bases; junction bases outside the gene matches: 7. This CDR3 comprises 16 residues. DNA for the CDR3: TGTGCCAGCAGCCTGAATAGCGGGGGGAGCTCCTACGAGCAGTACTTC. Translating it yields CASSLNSGGSSYEQYF.

The chain joins TRBV4-1 to TRBJ1-4; D is possibly TRBD1 (5 bases). This CDR3 is 15 amino acids long. The V and J ends lost 4 bases and 6 bases respectively, with 15 bases between them. Germline lookup yields CDR1 MGHRA and CDR2 YSYEKL. The CDR3 coding sequence is TGCGCCAGCAGCCGCAGCAGGACGGGGGATGAAAAACTGTTTTTT. Translating gives CASSRSRTGDEKLFF.

This clonotype was observed a handful of times. The rearrangement joins TRBV9 to TRBJ2-1; 7 nucleotides match TRBD2. After removal of 0 bases from V and 3 bases from J, the junction contained 3 bases not matched to a gene. CDR1 and CDR2 from the germline V gene are SGDLS and YYNGEE. The CDR3 totals 15 residues. CDR3 sequence reads: CASSVGAGVYNEQFF. The CDR3 DNA is TGTGCCAGCAGCGTAGGGGCGGGGGTCTACAATGAGCAGTTCTTC.

This clonotype turned up a few times. The chain recombines TRBV25-1 with TRBJ2-7; D gene unclear. Germline V CDR1 and CDR2: MGHDK, SYGVNS. The V end lost 3 bases, the J end lost 9 bases, and 0 bases lay between the germline ends. This CDR3 is built from 8 residues. CDR3 sequence (DNA): TGTGCCAGCAGTGAGCAGTACTTC. Translating gives CASSEQYF.

This clonotype has only a few counts. This chain uses TRBV6-5 with TRBJ1-2; D is possibly TRBD1 (5 bases). Germline V CDR1 and CDR2: MNHEY, SVGAGI. CDR3 length: 15 amino acids. V was clipped by 6 bases and J by 1 base, with 15 bases between them. In nucleotides, the CDR3 is TGTGCCAGCAGCTTACTTTCAGGGCATAACTATGGCTACACCTTC. It is translated as CASSLLSGHNYGYTF.

This chain uses TRBV12-3 or TRBV12-4 with TRBJ2-1; 10 bases align to TRBD1. This CDR3 spans 15 amino acids. V trimming: 6 bases; J trimming: 5 bases; junction bases outside the gene matches: 7. This CDR3 reads CASSHRDRGHNEQFF. The CDR3, as DNA: TGTGCCAGCAGCCACCGGGACAGGGGCCACAATGAGCAGTTCTTC.

The chain joins TRBV20-1 to TRBJ2-7; no clear D. The germline CDR1 and CDR2 sequences are DFQATT and SNEGSKA (reference sequence). This CDR3 contains 12 residues. V lost 5 bases to trimming and J lost 2 bases, with 10 bases between them. CDR3 protein: CSASPRPYEQYF. In DNA form, the CDR3 reads TGCAGTGCTTCCCCCCGCCCCTACGAGCAGTACTTC.

The chain couples TRBV6-2 or TRBV6-3 to TRBJ1-6; a possible D gene is TRBD1 (5 bases). The CDR3 is 19 amino acids. Trimming stripped 4 bases from V and 7 bases from J, with 26 bases between. Germline-derived CDR1 and CDR2 are MNHEY and SVGEGT. Here the CDR3 reads CASSCPPWGDRCENSPLHF. The CDR3 nucleotides are TGTGCCAGCAGTTGTCCTCCGTGGGGGGACCGGTGTGAGAATTCACCCCTCCACTTT.

This chain joins TRBV5-1 and TRBJ1-1; possibly TRBD1 for D (5 bases). Germline V gene sequence: CDR1 SGHRS, CDR2 YFSETQ. Trimming pared 4 bases from V and 3 bases from J, leaving 16 bases between. This CDR3 comprises 15 residues. The CDR3 spells CASSPLTALDTEAFF. CDR3 sequence (DNA): TGCGCCAGCAGCCCCTTGACAGCTTTAGACACTGAAGCTTTCTTT.

The chain has TRBV11-3 and TRBJ2-2; the match to TRBD1 covers 9 bases. Germline V CDR1 and CDR2: SGHNT, YENEEA. V lost 3 bases, J lost 1 base, and 3 bases stayed unmatched. CDR3 length: 16 residues. CDR3: CASSLWTGVNTGELFF. The CDR3 bases are TGTGCCAGCAGCTTGTGGACAGGGGTGAACACCGGGGAGCTGTTTTTT.

This clonotype has more than one count but fewer than ten. The chain recombines TRBV4-1 with TRBJ1-3; maybe TRBD1 (5 bases). V was pared by 2 bases and J by 0 bases, with 8 bases between. Germline CDR1 reads MGHRA; CDR2 reads YSYEKL. This CDR3 is 15 amino acids long. The CDR3 DNA sequence: TGCGCCAGCAGCCAAACAGGAATCTCTGGAAACACCATATATTTT. This encodes CASSQTGISGNTIYF.

This chain joins TRBV11-1 and TRBJ1-6; D not resolved. V shed 4 bases and J shed 8 bases, with 12 bases lying between them. The germline CDR1 and CDR2 sequences are SGHAT and FQDESV (reference sequence). The CDR3 has 14 residues. The CDR3 reads CASSSQTGDSPLHF. CDR3 DNA: TGTGCCAGCAGCTCGCAGACTGGGGATTCACCCCTCCACTTT.

As DNA, the CDR3 is TGTGCCAGCAGCCATCGGGGGGATCCCTCCTACGAGCAGTACTTC. Translation gives CASSHRGDPSYEQYF. The rearrangement joins TRBV6-5 to TRBJ2-7, with 7 bases that match TRBD2. Germline V CDR1 and CDR2: MNHEY, SVGAGI. CDR3 size: 15 residues. Trimming removed 6 bases from V and 0 bases from J; junction bases left unmatched: 8.

This chain uses TRBV6-2 or TRBV6-3 with TRBJ1-1; 9 bases match TRBD1. The CDR3 length is 15 residues. Germline trimming cut 5 bases from V and 4 bases from J; bases unmatched to any gene: 8. Per germline, CDR1 MNHEY and CDR2 SVGEGT. CDR3 bases: TGTGCCAGCAGTCAGATACAGGGGGCGCCCACTGAAGCTTTCTTT. Translated, it gives CASSQIQGAPTEAFF.

This clonotype was observed once. V gene TRBV5-1 combines with J gene TRBJ2-7, with D possibly being TRBD1 (5 bases). The V end was cut by 0 bases, the J end by 1 base, with 14 bases between. Germline-derived CDR1 and CDR2 are SGHRS and YFSETQ. The CDR3 length is 16 residues. The CDR3, as DNA: TGCGCCAGCAGCTTGGGGGGCAGCGTCGGGTCCTACGAGCAGTACGTC. Translation gives CASSLGGSVGSYEQYV.

The V and J genes are TRBV5-1 and TRBJ2-5, with 10 bases fitting TRBD2. CDR1 SGHRS and CDR2 YFSETQ come from the germline V gene. The CDR3 runs 15 residues. The V gene end was trimmed by 4 bases and the J gene end by 4 bases; junction bases not matched to a gene: 7. The CDR3 spells CASSPASGGGETQYF. The CDR3 region has the DNA TGCGCCAGCAGCCCTGCTAGCGGGGGCGGAGAGACCCAGTACTTC.

The chain employs TRBV12-3 or TRBV12-4 and TRBJ2-7; 7 bases match TRBD1. This CDR3 contains 13 residues. J was trimmed by 9 bases and V by 5 bases; bases with no gene match: 10. This CDR3 reads CASSTDRAQRQYV. The CDR3 DNA reads TGTGCCAGCAGTACCGACAGGGCCCAACGGCAGTACGTC.

There are a few counts of this clonotype. The chain recombines TRBV6-5 with TRBJ2-1; weak D call: TRBD1 (6 bases). The CDR3 covers 16 residues. Trimming cost V 2 bases and J 1 base, with 12 bases left between them. Per the germline V gene, CDR1 is MNHEY and CDR2 is SVGAGI. The DNA for the CDR3 is TGTGCCAGCAGTTACCAGGGGCCCCAGTCCTACAATGAGCAGTTCTTC. It translates to CASSYQGPQSYNEQFF.

The sample holds a few counts of this clonotype. V gene TRBV18 combines with J gene TRBJ2-1; 7 nucleotides agree with TRBD1. Germline V gene data show CDR1 as KGHSH and CDR2 as LQKENI. This CDR3 spans 15 amino acids. Trimming cost V 9 bases and J 3 bases; bases outside gene matches: 11. In nucleotides, the CDR3 is TGTGCCAGAGGAACACAGGGGCTTTTCTACAATGAGCAGTTCTTC. As protein: CARGTQGLFYNEQFF. Using reference TRBV18 and TRBJ2-1 for the parts outside the CDR3, the full variable domain is NAGVMQNPRHLVRRRGQEARLRCSPMKGHSHVYWYRQLPEEGLKFMVYLQKENIIDESGMPKERFSAEFPKEGPSILRIQQVVRGDSAAYFCARGTQGLFYNEQFFGPGTRLTVL.